This TCR beta chain appears in the sequencing data of a study of blood T cells in healthy people across ages. Germline values: CDR1 DFQATT, CDR2 SNEGSKA (reference sequence). V lost 3 bases, J lost 1 base, and 8 bases stayed unmatched. The CDR3 loop spans 16 amino acids. Researchers isolated at least 6.5 million PBMCs per sample. Using a J-beta primer mix together with a sample-barcoded 5' primer, a second PCR was run for roughly 6 to 12 cycles. Through a template-switch adaptor with 12 random nucleotides, each cDNA molecule received a tag. TCRdb recomputed calls from the 5' RACE reads with MiXCR, one row per CDR3 protein. The sample has roughly 1,500,000 distinct CDR3 sequences; roughly 40% are singletons. With regard to this clonotype: Antigen unknown.

The study's findings and limits: The study found more naive CD4+ cells and higher diversity in long-lived than aged donors. Roughly linearly, TCR beta diversity per million T cells fell as age increased.

The rearrangement joins TRBV20-1 to TRBJ2-3; 9 nucleotides match TRBD2. The source is a woman between 18 and 29 years old in good health. The specimen was blood. The CDR3 DNA follows: TGCAGTGCTAGGACAGCGGGGGGCGGCGGCACAGATACGCAGTATTTT. Translation gives CSARTAGGGGTDTQYF.